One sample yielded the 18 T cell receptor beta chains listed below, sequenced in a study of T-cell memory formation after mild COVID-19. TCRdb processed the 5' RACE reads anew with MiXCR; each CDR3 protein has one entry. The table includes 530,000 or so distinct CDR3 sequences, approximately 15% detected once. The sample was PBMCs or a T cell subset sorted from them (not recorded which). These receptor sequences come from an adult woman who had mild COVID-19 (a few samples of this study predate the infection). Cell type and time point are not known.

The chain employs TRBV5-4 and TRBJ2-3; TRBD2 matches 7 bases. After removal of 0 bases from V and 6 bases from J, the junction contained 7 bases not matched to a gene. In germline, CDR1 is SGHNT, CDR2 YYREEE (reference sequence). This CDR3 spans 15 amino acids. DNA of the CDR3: TGTGCCAGCAGCTTGGCTGGGGGGGTTGGGGATACGCAGTATTTT. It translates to CASSLAGGVGDTQYF.

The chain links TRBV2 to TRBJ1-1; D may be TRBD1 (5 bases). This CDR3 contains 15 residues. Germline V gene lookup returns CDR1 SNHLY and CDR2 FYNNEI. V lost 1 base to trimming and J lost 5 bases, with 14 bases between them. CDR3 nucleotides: TGTGCCAGCAGTGAAGTTCTCAGGGAGGAGACTGAAGCTTTCTTT. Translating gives CASSEVLREETEAFF.

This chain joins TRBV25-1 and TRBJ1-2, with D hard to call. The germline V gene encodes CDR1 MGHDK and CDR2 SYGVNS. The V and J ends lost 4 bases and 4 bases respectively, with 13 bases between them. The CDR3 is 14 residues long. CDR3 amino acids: CASSAGTAGYGYTF. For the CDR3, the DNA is TGTGCCAGCAGTGCAGGTACGGCGGGCTATGGCTACACCTTC.

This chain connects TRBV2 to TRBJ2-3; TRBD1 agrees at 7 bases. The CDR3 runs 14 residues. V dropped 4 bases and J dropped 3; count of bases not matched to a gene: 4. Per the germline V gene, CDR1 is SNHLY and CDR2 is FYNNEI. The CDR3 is CASSVGQTTDTQYF. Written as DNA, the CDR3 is TGTGCCAGCAGTGTGGGACAGACAACAGATACGCAGTATTTT.

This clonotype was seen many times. CDR3: CASSVTGGTEAFF. The CDR3 coding sequence is TGTGCCAGCAGCGTCACAGGGGGCACTGAAGCTTTCTTT. The chain recombines TRBV9 with TRBJ1-1; 8 nucleotides align to TRBD1. V shed 2 bases, J shed 4 bases, and the junction held 1 base outside the gene matches. Germline-derived CDR1 and CDR2 are SGDLS and YYNGEE. The CDR3 has 13 residues.

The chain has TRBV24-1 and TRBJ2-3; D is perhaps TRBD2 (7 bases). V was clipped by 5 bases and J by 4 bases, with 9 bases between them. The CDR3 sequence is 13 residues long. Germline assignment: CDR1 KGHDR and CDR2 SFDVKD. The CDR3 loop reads CATSGGGADTQYF. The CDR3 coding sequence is TGTGCCACCAGTGGAGGGGGGGCAGATACGCAGTATTTT.

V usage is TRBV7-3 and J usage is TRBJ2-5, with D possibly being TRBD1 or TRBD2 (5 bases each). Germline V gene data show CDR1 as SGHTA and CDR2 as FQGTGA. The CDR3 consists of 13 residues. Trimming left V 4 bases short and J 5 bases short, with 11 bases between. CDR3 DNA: TGTGCCAGCAGCTGGCGAGAGGGGGAGACCCAGTACTTC. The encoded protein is CASSWREGETQYF.

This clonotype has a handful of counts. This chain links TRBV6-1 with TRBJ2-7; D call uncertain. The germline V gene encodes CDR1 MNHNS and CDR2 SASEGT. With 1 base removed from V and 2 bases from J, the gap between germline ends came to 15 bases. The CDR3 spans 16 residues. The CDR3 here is CASSEGYEPVAYEQYF. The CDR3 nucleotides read TGTGCCAGCAGTGAAGGGTACGAACCGGTAGCCTACGAGCAGTACTTC.

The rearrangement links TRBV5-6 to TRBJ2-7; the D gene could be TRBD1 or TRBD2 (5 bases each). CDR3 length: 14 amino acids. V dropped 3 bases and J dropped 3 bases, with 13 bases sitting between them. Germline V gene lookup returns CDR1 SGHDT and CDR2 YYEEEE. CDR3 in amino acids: CASSSSGTDYEQYV. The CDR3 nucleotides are TGTGCCAGCAGCTCTTCCGGGACCGACTACGAGCAGTACGTC.

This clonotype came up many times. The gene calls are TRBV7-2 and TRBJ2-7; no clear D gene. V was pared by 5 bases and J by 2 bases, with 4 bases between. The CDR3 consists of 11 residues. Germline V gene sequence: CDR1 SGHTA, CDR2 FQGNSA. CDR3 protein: CASSAAYEQYF. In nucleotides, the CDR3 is TGTGCCAGCAGCGCCGCCTACGAGCAGTACTTC.

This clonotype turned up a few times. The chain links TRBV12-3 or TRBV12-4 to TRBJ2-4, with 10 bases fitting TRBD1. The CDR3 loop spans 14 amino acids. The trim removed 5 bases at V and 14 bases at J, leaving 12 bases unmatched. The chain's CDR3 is CASSGFSGQGREYF. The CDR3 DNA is TGTGCCAGCAGTGGTTTTTCGGGACAGGGGCGAGAGTACTTC.

The CDR3 sequence: CSAFRQGSGNTIYF. CDR3 nucleotides: TGCAGTGCTTTCCGGCAGGGGTCGGGAAACACCATATATTTT. The chain has TRBV20-1 and TRBJ1-3; maybe TRBD1 (6 bases). V dropped 5 bases and J dropped 4 bases, with 15 bases sitting between them. The CDR3 runs 14 residues. From germline, CDR1 is DFQATT and CDR2 SNEGSKA (reference sequence).

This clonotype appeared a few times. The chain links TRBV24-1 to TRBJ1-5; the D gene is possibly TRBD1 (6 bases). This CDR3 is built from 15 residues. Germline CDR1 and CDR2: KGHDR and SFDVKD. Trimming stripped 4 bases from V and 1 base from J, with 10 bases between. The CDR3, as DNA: TGTGCCACCAGTGACCGGACAGCCAGCAATCAGCCCCAGCATTTT. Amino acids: CATSDRTASNQPQHF.

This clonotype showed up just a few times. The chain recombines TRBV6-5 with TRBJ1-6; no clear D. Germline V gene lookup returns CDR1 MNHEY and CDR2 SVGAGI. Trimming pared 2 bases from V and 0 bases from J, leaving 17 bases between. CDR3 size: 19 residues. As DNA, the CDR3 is TGTGCCAGCAGTTACACTCGGGGTACTCTAAGCTCCTATAATTCACCCCTCCACTTT. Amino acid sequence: CASSYTRGTLSSYNSPLHF.

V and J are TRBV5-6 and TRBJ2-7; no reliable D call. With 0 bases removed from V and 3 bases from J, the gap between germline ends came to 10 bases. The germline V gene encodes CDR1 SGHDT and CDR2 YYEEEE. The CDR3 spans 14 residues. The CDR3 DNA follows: TGTGCCAGCAGCTTGGAAGGAACGTTCTACGAGCAGTACTTC. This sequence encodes CASSLEGTFYEQYF.

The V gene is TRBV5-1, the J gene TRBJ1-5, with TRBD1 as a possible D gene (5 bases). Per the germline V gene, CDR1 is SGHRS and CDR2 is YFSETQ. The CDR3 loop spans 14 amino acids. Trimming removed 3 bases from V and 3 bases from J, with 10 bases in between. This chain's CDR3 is CASSSGHDNQPQHF. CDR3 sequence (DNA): TGCGCCAGCAGCTCCGGACACGACAATCAGCCCCAGCATTTT.

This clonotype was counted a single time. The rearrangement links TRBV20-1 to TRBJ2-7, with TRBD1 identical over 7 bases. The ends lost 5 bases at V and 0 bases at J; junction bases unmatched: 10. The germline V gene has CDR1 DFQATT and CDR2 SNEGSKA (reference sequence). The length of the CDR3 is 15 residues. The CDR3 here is CSAYRTGLSSYEQYF. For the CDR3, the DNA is TGCAGTGCTTACAGGACAGGTCTTTCCTCCTACGAGCAGTACTTC.

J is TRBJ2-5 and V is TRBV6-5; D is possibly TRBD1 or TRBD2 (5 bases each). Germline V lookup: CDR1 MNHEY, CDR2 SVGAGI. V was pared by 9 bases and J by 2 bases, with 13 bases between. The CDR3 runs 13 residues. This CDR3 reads CASRDQLQETQYF. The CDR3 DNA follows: TGTGCCAGTCGGGACCAATTGCAAGAGACCCAGTACTTC.